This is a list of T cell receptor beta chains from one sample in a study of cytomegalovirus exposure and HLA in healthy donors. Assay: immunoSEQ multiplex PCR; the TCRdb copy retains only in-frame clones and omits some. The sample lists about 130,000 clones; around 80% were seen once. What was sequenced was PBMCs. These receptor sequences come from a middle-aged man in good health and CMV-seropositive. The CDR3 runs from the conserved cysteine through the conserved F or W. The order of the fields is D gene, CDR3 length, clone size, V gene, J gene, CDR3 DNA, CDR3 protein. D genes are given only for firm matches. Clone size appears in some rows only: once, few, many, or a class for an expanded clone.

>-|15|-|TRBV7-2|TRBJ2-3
TGTGCCAGCAGCCGGGTAAGGGGAACCACAGATACGCAGTATTTT
CASSRVRGTTDTQYF
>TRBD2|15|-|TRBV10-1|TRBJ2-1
TGCGCCAGCAGTGAGAGGCTAGCGGGAGGAAATGAGCAGTTCTTC
CASSERLAGGNEQFF
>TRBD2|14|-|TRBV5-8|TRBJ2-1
TGTGCCAGCAGCTCCGGGACTAGGGGCCGTGAGCAGTTCTTC
CASSSGTRGREQFF
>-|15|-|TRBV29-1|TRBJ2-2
TGCAGCGTTGTTCGCGGGACCTCGAACACCGGGGAGCTGTTTTTT
CSVVRGTSNTGELFF
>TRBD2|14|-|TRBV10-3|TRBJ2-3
TGTGCCATCTGGACTAGCGGGAGAGGTGATACGCAGTATTTT
CAIWTSGRGDTQYF
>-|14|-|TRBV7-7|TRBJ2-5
TGTGCCAGCAGCACCGACAGGTACAAAGAGACCCAGTACTTC
CASSTDRYKETQYF
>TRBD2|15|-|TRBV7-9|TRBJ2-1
TGTGCCAGCAGCTTAGGGACTAGCGGGATAGGGGGGCAGTTCTTC
CASSLGTSGIGGQFF
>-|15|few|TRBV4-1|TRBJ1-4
TGCGCCAGCAGCCTCCAGAGGCGGATTAATGAAAAACTGTTTTTT
CASSLQRRINEKLFF
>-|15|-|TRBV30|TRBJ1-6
TGTGCCTGGAGGGAGACGGCCTCCTATAATTCACCCCTCCACTTT
CAWRETASYNSPLHF
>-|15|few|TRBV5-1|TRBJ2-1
TGCGCCAGCAGCTTGCGACTAAGTCCAGACAATGAGCAGTTCTTC
CASSLRLSPDNEQFF
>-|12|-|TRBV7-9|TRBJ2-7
TGTGCCAGCAGCTTACAGGACTACGAGCAGTACTTC
CASSLQDYEQYF
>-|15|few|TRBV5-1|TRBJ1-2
TGCGCCAGCAGCACATACGGGGAGGCTAGCTATGGCTACACCTTC
CASSTYGEASYGYTF
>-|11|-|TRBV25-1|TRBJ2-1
TGTGCCAGCAGTGACGCTAGTGAGCAGTTCTTC
CASSDASEQFF
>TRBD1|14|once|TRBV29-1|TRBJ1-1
TGCAGCGTTGTAGGAGACAGGGTGAGGACTGAAGCTTTCTTT
CSVVGDRVRTEAFF
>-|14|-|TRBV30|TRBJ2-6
TGTGCCTGGAGACTTCCTGGTGGGGCCAACGTCCTGACTTTC
CAWRLPGGANVLTF
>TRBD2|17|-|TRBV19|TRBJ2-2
TGTGCCAGTAGTACCATGGGACTAGCGGGAGGGCAGAGGGAGCTGTTTTTT
CASSTMGLAGGQRELFF
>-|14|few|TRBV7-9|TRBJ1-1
TGTGCCAGCAGCTTAGGTCAGGCGAACACTGAAGCTTTCTTT
CASSLGQANTEAFF
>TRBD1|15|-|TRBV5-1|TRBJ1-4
TGCGCCAGCAGCTTGGAGACAGGGGCTGTGGAAAAACTGTTTTTT
CASSLETGAVEKLFF
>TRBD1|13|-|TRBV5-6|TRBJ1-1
TGTGCCAGCAGCCGTGGGACAGGCACTGAAGCTTTCTTT
CASSRGTGTEAFF
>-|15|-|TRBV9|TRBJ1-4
TGTGCCAGCAGCGTGCGGGACCATGGGAATGAAAAACTGTTTTTT
CASSVRDHGNEKLFF
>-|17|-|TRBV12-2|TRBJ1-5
TGTGCAAGTCGCTTAGGAGAGGGACAGGGCCTCAATCAGCCCCAGCATTTT
CASRLGEGQGLNQPQHF
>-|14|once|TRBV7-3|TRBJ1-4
TGTGCCAGCAGCTTATATCCCTCGGGTGAAAAACTGTTTTTT
CASSLYPSGEKLFF
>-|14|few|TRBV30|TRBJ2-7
TGTGCCTGGAGTCCTGGACTGGGAGCCTACGAGCAGTACTTC
CAWSPGLGAYEQYF
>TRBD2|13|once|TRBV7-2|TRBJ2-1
TGTGCCAGCAGCCGGACTAGTCGACCTGAGCAGTTCTTC
CASSRTSRPEQFF
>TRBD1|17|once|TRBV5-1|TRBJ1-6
TGCGCCAGCAGCTCTAGACAGGGGAGCTCCTATAATTCACCCCTCCACTTT
CASSSRQGSSYNSPLHF
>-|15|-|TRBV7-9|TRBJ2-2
TGTGCCAGCAGCTTCAGTTTTCCGAACACCGGGGAGCTGTTTTTT
CASSFSFPNTGELFF
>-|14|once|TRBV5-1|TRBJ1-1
TGCGCCAGCAGCTTACAGAGTATGAACACTGAAGCTTTCTTT
CASSLQSMNTEAFF
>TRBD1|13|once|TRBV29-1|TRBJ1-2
TGCAGCGTTGATGGACAGGGGGGCTATGGCTACACCTTC
CSVDGQGGYGYTF
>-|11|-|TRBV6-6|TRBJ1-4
TGTGCCAGCAGCGAGTATGAAAAACTGTTTTTT
CASSEYEKLFF
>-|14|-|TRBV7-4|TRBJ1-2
TGTGCCAGCAAAGGACAGCCCGCTAACTATGGCTACACCTTC
CASKGQPANYGYTF
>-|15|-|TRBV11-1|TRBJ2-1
TGTGCCAGCAGCTTAGCTTGGGGGGCCTACAATGAGCAGTTCTTC
CASSLAWGAYNEQFF
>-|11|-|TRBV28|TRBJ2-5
TGTGCCAGCAGGTTGGCCGAGACCCAGTACTTC
CASRLAETQYF
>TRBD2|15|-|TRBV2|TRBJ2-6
TGTGCCACGGGGGGACGTCTCTCTGGGGCCAACGTCCTGACTTTC
CATGGRLSGANVLTF
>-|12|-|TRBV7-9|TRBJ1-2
TGTTCCAGCAGCCCCGACTTCTATGGCTACACCTTC
CSSSPDFYGYTF
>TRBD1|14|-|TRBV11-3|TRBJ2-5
TGTGCCAGCAGCCCCACAGGGGGCGAGGAGACCCAGTACTTC
CASSPTGGEETQYF
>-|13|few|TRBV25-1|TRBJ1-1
TGTGCCAGCAGTGGGGGGGGATACACTGAAGCTTTCTTT
CASSGGGYTEAFF
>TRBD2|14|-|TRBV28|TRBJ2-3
TGTGCCAGCGAAGGCGGGAGGGGCACAGATACGCAGTATTTT
CASEGGRGTDTQYF
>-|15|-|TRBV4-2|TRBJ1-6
TGTGCCAGCAGCCAAAATGGGGGGGTGACTTCACCCCTCCACTTT
CASSQNGGVTSPLHF
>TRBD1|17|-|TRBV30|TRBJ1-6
TGTGCCTGGACTCCCCCGGGACAGGGTTTTTATAATTCACCCCTCCACTTT
CAWTPPGQGFYNSPLHF
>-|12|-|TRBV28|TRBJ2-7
TGTGCCAGCAGCCTCCAGGTCTCCGAGCAGTACTTC
CASSLQVSEQYF
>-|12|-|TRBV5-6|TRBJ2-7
TGTGCCAGCAGCTTGACAGGGTACGAGCAGTACTTC
CASSLTGYEQYF
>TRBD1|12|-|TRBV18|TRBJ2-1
TGTGCCAGCTCACGACAGGGACATGAGCAGTTCTTC
CASSRQGHEQFF
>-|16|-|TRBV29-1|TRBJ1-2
TGCAGCGTATTCGAACCCGGACACCTCTCTAACTATGGCTACACCTTC
CSVFEPGHLSNYGYTF
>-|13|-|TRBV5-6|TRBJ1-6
TGTGCCAGCAGCTTTGATACAGTTTCACCCCTCCACTTT
CASSFDTVSPLHF
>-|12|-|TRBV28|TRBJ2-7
TGTGCCAGCAGTTTATATAGTCGGGAGAGGTACTTC
CASSLYSRERYF
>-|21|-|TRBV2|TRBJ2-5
TGTGCCAGCAGTCACTCTACAAATTTGAGGACAGTTCCGGTTAAACAAGAGACCCAGTACTTC
CASSHSTNLRTVPVKQETQYF
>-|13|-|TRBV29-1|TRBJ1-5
TGCAGCGTTGCAGGGCTTGATGATCAGCCCCAGCATTTT
CSVAGLDDQPQHF
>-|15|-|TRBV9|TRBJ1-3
TGTGCCAGCAGTTTTGACAGTGGCTCTGGAAACACCATATATTTT
CASSFDSGSGNTIYF
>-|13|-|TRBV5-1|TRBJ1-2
TGCGCCAGCAGCTTGGGGGGGGAAGGAGGCTACACCTTC
CASSLGGEGGYTF
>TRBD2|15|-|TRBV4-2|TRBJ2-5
TGTGCCAGCAGTCCTCAGCGGGAGGGGCAAGAGACCCAGTACTTC
CASSPQREGQETQYF
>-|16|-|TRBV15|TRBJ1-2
TGTGCCACCAGCAGAGATAGGAGACAGCCTCTGGGAGGCTACACCTTC
CATSRDRRQPLGGYTF
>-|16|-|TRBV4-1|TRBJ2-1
TGCGCCAGCAGCGTTCCGACAACCAGCTCCTACAATGAGCAGTTCTTC
CASSVPTTSSYNEQFF
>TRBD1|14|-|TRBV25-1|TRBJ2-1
TGTGCCAGCAGCGGGACAGGTATTTCCAATGAGCAGTTCTTC
CASSGTGISNEQFF
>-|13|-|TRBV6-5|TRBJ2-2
TGTGCCAGCAAAGGCAGGGAGGCCGGGGAGCTGTTTTTT
CASKGREAGELFF
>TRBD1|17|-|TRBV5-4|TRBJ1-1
TGTGCCAGCAGAAGCCGCGGGACAGGGTGGGGGAACACTGAAGCTTTCTTT
CASRSRGTGWGNTEAFF
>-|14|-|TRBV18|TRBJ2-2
TGTGCCAGCTCACCACCTAGCGATGGCGGGGAGCTGTTTTTT
CASSPPSDGGELFF
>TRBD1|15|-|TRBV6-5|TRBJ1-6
TGTGCCAGCAGTCCCTCCGGGACAGATGGTTCACCCCTCCACTTT
CASSPSGTDGSPLHF
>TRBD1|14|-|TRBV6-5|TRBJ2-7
TGTGCCAGCAGAACCGGGACAGGGGCTTACGAGCAGTACTTC
CASRTGTGAYEQYF